This section outlines one T cell receptor (beta chain) sequence together with its context. The record originates from a study of T cell responses to AZD1222 COVID-19 vaccine. Background on the study: Combined were second doses at about 4 or about 12 weeks.

Assay: immunoSEQ multiplex PCR; the TCRdb copy retains only in-frame clones and omits some. The table has 75,000 to 100,000 clones, around 90% seen once. The CDR3 consists of 16 residues. V lost 0 bases to trimming and J lost 0 bases, with 11 bases between them. Germline CDR1 reads SGDLS; CDR2 reads YYNGEE. This TCR was recovered from an adult in good health. Sequences were derived from peripheral blood, sampled on day 0 of AZD1222 vaccination. J is TRBJ2-3 and V is TRBV9, with a possible D match to TRBD2 (5 bases). In DNA form, the CDR3 reads TGTGCCAGCAGCGTAGACTTCCGGGGAAGCACAGATACGCAGTATTTT. Translating it yields CASSVDFRGSTDTQYF.